This TCR beta chain was sequenced for a study of shared clonotypes between healthy human individuals. Study as a whole: Three plates each covered CD4 naive and memory; CD8 naive two, CD8 memory one. Findings of the study overall: Rarefaction revealed incomplete sorted-subset sequencing despite large depth. Sampling was confined to blood; repertoires within tissues likely differ.

CD8 cells regarded as naive lacked CD45RO, were positively chosen for CCR7, and omitted terminally differentiated effector memory CD45RA+ cells. The length of the CDR3 is 13 residues. Trimming removed 4 bases from V and 10 bases from J, with 15 bases in between. Germline V CDR1 and CDR2: SGDLS, YYNGEE. As to this clone: Its antigen is not known.

The material for each subset, its genomic DNA, was split evenly across several immunoSEQ plates. Only in-frame clones appear in the TCRdb table, and some are missing; sequencing was by immunoSEQ multiplex PCR. Counted here are millions of clones, about 93% occurring once; the ten biggest clones make up 1.5% to 2%. Sequencing was performed on naive CD8+ T cells from PBMCs. This chain joins TRBV9 and TRBJ2-1; D may be TRBD2 (6 bases). The sequence was obtained from a young man in good health. Some clones in this sample may be carry-over from other donors' samples. The CDR3 DNA is TGTGCCAGCAGCCCGGGACTTTCTTGGGAGCAGTTCTTC. Translating it yields CASSPGLSWEQFF.